This T cell receptor (beta chain) was documented in a study of early T cells in non-severe SARS-CoV-2 infection. Unique molecular identifiers were added to individual cDNA molecules. MiXCR, applied by TCRdb to the 5' RACE reads, yields one record per CDR3 protein. The table lists about 110,000 distinct CDR3 sequences, about an eighth of them singletons. V shed 5 bases and J shed 1 base, with 18 bases lying between them. The CDR3 is 18 residues long. Germline CDR1 MNHEY, CDR2 SMNVEV (reference sequence). Sequenced: whole blood. The rearrangement joins TRBV27 to TRBJ2-6; D is undetermined. This sequence was found in an adult who was a healthcare worker with PCR-confirmed SARS-CoV-2 infection or an uninfected control (not recorded which). This CDR3 is CASSPLPRSDSGANVLTF. CDR3 bases: TGTGCCAGCAGTCCCCTCCCTAGGTCGGATTCTGGGGCCAACGTCCTGACTTTC.